This T cell receptor (beta chain) was found in a study of blood T cells in healthy people across ages. Germline-derived CDR1 and CDR2 are SGHTA and FQGNSA. The CDR3 contains 13 residues. The ends were cut back, 6 bases at V and 2 bases at J, with 8 bases in the middle. This clonotype has only a few counts. Through a sample-barcoded 5' primer and a J-beta primer mix, a second PCR was run for roughly 7 to 12 cycles. TCRdb re-called the 5' RACE reads through MiXCR, storing one row per CDR3 protein. The repertoire holds more than 1,000,000 distinct CDR3 sequences, with roughly a quarter as singletons. The data also belong to a second study, concerning T cells of mothers and their children. That work contributes: Sample barcodes plus 2-4 random nucleotides came from the M1S primer.

The sample comprised blood. The chain uses TRBV7-2 and TRBJ2-1; D ambiguous. This sequence was found in a girl aged 2-9 years in good health. The DNA for the CDR3 is TGTGCCAGCAGAATCGACGCCTACAATGAGCAGTTCTTC. Protein: CASRIDAYNEQFF.